These 30 T cell receptor beta chains originate from one sample sequenced in a study of regulatory T cells in long-lasting Graves disease. Time point in this sample: newly diagnosed GD, antithyroid drugs for less than 3 months. RNA extracted from PBMCs served as the sequencing template. Both iRepertoire HTBI primers and Arm-PCR of CDR3 regions were used to build the TCR beta libraries. TCRdb called the multiplex PCR reads again in MiXCR, with one record for every CDR3 protein. The sample includes approximately 310,000 distinct CDR3 sequences, about 18% seen only once; the top ten take about two fifths. This material consisted of peripheral blood mononuclear cells (PBMCs), taken at new diagnosis, from a patient treated with antithyroid drugs. The origin of the receptors is a female donor with Graves disease.

This clonotype occurred a few times. This clone may be a read error of a much larger clone one base away. This sequence joins TRBV7-2 and TRBJ2-1; D is unclear. The germline V gene encodes CDR1 SGHTA and CDR2 FQGNSA. This CDR3 contains 14 residues. CDR3 nucleotide sequence: TGTGCCAGCGGCTTGACGAGGCTAGGCTATGAGCAGTTCTTC. Residues: CASGLTRLGYEQFF. The entire variable domain, with the rest obtained from reference TRBV7-2 and TRBJ2-1, is as follows: GAGVSQSPSNKVTEKGKDVELRCDPISGHTALYWYRQSLGQGLEFLIYFQGNSAPDKSGLPSDRFSAERTGGSVSTLTIQRTQQEDSAVYLCASGLTRLGYEQFFGPGTRLTVL.

The V and J genes are TRBV6-1 and TRBJ2-7; D might be TRBD2 (6 bases). CDR1 and CDR2 from the germline V gene are MNHNS and SASEGT. This CDR3 region has 13 residues. Trimming removed 7 bases from V and 4 bases from J, with 14 bases in between. The CDR3 DNA reads TGTGCCAGCAACCCGACTAGGCGGTACGAGCAGTACTTC. Translated: CASNPTRRYEQYF.

This clonotype has at least ten counts. The J gene is TRBJ1-1, the V gene TRBV28, with D hard to call. This CDR3 has 13 residues. Germline lookup yields CDR1 MDHEN and CDR2 SYDVKM. V was clipped by 5 bases and J by 3 bases, with 10 bases between them. This CDR3 reads CASSPLLDTEAFF. DNA of the CDR3: TGTGCCAGCAGTCCCCTGCTAGACACTGAAGCTTTCTTT. Using reference TRBV28 and TRBJ1-1 for the parts outside the CDR3, the full variable domain is DVKVTQSSRYLVKRTGEKVFLECVQDMDHENMFWYRQDPGLGLRLIYFSYDVKMKEKGDIPEGYSVSREKKERFSLILESASTNQTSMYLCASSPLLDTEAFFGQGTRLTVV.

This clonotype was detected ten times or more. V and J are TRBV28 and TRBJ2-7; D possibly corresponds to TRBD2 (5 bases). CDR3 size: 14 residues. Germline assignment: CDR1 MDHEN and CDR2 SYDVKM. The ends were cut back, 6 bases at V and 3 bases at J, with 15 bases in the middle. The CDR3 loop reads CASRPDMEDYEQYF. The CDR3 DNA reads as TGTGCCAGCAGGCCCGACATGGAGGACTACGAGCAGTACTTC.

The chain recombines TRBV11-2 with TRBJ1-2; 8 nucleotides line up with TRBD1. The junction had 7 bases not matched to a gene; V was cut back by 2 bases and J by 2 bases. The CDR3 has 16 residues. Germline CDR1 reads SGHAT; CDR2 reads FQNNGV. The CDR3 sequence: CASSLTGTGRNYGYTF. Here the CDR3 DNA reads TGTGCCAGCAGCTTAACCGGGACAGGAAGGAACTATGGCTACACCTTC.

This clonotype was seen a few times. V is TRBV6-5 and J is TRBJ2-7; D possibly corresponds to TRBD1 (6 bases). The CDR3 length is 14 residues. CDR1 and CDR2 (germline): MNHEY, SVGAGI. V gave up 1 base and J gave up 0 bases, with 7 bases separating them. The CDR3 coding sequence is TGTGCCAGCAGTTACTTACAGGGCTCCTACGAGCAGTACTTC. Its translation is CASSYLQGSYEQYF.

This clonotype was detected only a few times. Since a much larger clone is just one base distant, this may be a read error. J is TRBJ2-1 and V is TRBV6-1; weak D call: TRBD2 (6 bases). The V end lost 6 bases, the J end lost 6 bases, and 15 bases lay between the germline ends. The CDR3 extends over 14 amino acids. Germline CDR1 reads MNHNS; CDR2 reads SASEGT. The CDR3 nucleotides read TGTGCCAGCAGGTCCCCGGGGGAGGTCAATGAGCAGTTCTTC. Translated, it gives CASRSPGEVNEQFF.

Regarding this clonotype: This may come from a read error, since a much larger clone is one base off. The chain couples TRBV25-1 to TRBJ2-1, with D unclear. Germline V gene sequence: CDR1 MGHDK, CDR2 SYGVNS. This CDR3 has 14 amino acids. V shed 7 bases and J shed 13 bases, with 23 bases lying between them. CDR3 sequence (DNA): TGTGCCAGCAACCCAGAATCGTACCAAGAGACCCAGTTCTTC. As protein: CASNPESYQETQFF. The full variable domain, in which reference TRBV25-1 and TRBJ2-1 provide the parts outside the CDR3, is EADIYQTPRYLVIGTGKKITLECSQTMGHDKMYWYQQDPGMELHLIHYSYGVNSTEKGDLSSESTVSRIRTEHFPLTLESARPSHTSQYLCASNPESYQETQFFGPGTRLTVL.

This clonotype was found a few times. Since the CDR3 does not end with the conserved phenylalanine or tryptophan, this likely comes from a read error. The J gene is TRBJ1-1, the V gene TRBV29-1; D remains unclear. The CDR3 spans 12 residues. V lost 4 bases and J 1 base, leaving 7 bases between the germline ends. CDR1 and CDR2 from the germline V gene are SQVTM and ANQGSEA. The CDR3 loop reads CSVGVGNTEAFS. CDR3 in DNA: TGCAGCGTTGGTGTGGGGAACACTGAAGCTTTCTCT.

This clonotype has ten or more counts. J is TRBJ2-1 and V is TRBV20-1; 9 bases are shared with TRBD2. After removal of 3 bases from V and 7 bases from J, the junction contained 10 bases not matched to a gene. The CDR3 spans 15 residues. CDR1 DFQATT and CDR2 SNEGSKA come from the germline V gene (reference sequence). The CDR3 loop reads CSASLLAGLGNEQFF. The DNA of the CDR3 is TGCAGTGCTAGTTTACTAGCGGGCCTAGGGAATGAGCAGTTCTTC.

Notes on this clonotype: A far larger clone is one nucleotide away, so this likely arose from a read error. The rearrangement uses TRBV7-9 and TRBJ2-7, with TRBD2 matching 10 bases. The CDR3 runs to 14 residues. V lost 6 bases and J lost 7; bases outside the gene matches: 9. The germline V gene encodes CDR1 SEHNR and CDR2 FQNEAQ (reference sequence). Written as DNA, the CDR3 is TGTGCCAGCAGTAGCCCTAGCGGGAGAAGTGAGCAGTACTTC. Encoded protein: CASSSPSGRSEQYF.

This clonotype was counted ten times or more. The rearrangement uses TRBV6-1 and TRBJ2-3; 11 bases agree with TRBD2. The germline gives CDR1 MNHNS, CDR2 SASEGT. This CDR3 comprises 16 residues. Unmatched junction bases numbered 6, after V lost 5 bases and J lost 2 bases. The CDR3 region is CASSPRLAGYTDTQYF. DNA for the CDR3: TGTGCCAGCAGTCCGCGACTAGCGGGATACACAGATACGCAGTATTTT.

As concerns this clonotype: A read error may be the cause here, since a much bigger clone is one base away. The rearrangement links TRBV12-3 or TRBV12-4 to TRBJ2-5; 14 bases match TRBD2. The CDR3 consists of 16 residues. The CDR3: CASRGLAGGTQEAQYF. The CDR3 coding sequence is TGTGCCAGCAGAGGACTAGCGGGAGGCACACAAGAGGCCCAGTACTTC.

This clonotype was recorded at least ten times. This chain connects TRBV6-1 to TRBJ2-4; weak D call: TRBD1 (6 bases). The length of the CDR3 is 14 residues. The ends were cut back, 0 bases at V and 7 bases at J, with 10 bases in the middle. Germline CDR1 MNHNS, CDR2 SASEGT. The CDR3 region is CASSEADSRNIQYF. In DNA form, the CDR3 reads TGTGCCAGCAGTGAAGCGGACAGTAGGAACATTCAGTACTTC.

This clonotype occurred a few times. The rearrangement uses TRBV18 and TRBJ2-2; a possible D gene is TRBD2 (6 bases). Germline V gives CDR1 KGHSH, CDR2 LQKENI. V was cut by 3 bases and J by 5 bases, with 7 bases left in between. CDR3 size: 13 residues. CDR3 DNA sequence: TGTGCCAGCTCACCCGGGGGAACCGGGGAGCTGTTTTTT. This encodes CASSPGGTGELFF.

This clonotype was seen ten or more times. The chain recombines TRBV15 with TRBJ1-5; 10 bases map to TRBD1. The germline V gene has CDR1 LNHNV and CDR2 YYDKDF (reference sequence). The length of the CDR3 is 15 residues. V shed 5 bases, J shed 7 bases, and the junction held 8 bases outside the gene matches. CDR3 sequence (DNA): TGTGCCACCAGCGGTACCTGGGACAGGGGCCAGCCCCAGCATTTT. It is translated as CATSGTWDRGQPQHF.

There are many counts of this clonotype. The chain couples TRBV12-3 or TRBV12-4 to TRBJ1-5; TRBD1 is a possible D gene (6 bases). Trimming cost V 5 bases and J 15 bases, with 17 bases left between them. This CDR3 is built from 12 residues. The CDR3 bases are TGTGCCAGCAGTGCCACCGGGACATTATTGCATTTT. Protein sequence: CASSATGTLLHF.

J is TRBJ2-2 and V is TRBV5-4, with TRBD2 as a possible D gene (6 bases). Germline CDR1 reads SGHNT; CDR2 reads YYREEE (reference sequence). There are 16 residues in the CDR3. The V end lost 6 bases, the J end lost 2 bases, and 17 bases lay between the germline ends. DNA of the CDR3: TGTGCCAGCACCCTAGGGGCTAGCGAAAACACCGGGGAGCTGTTTTTT. Residues: CASTLGASENTGELFF. Full variable domain (rest looked up from reference TRBV5-4 and TRBJ2-2): ETGVTQSPTHLIKTRGQQVTLRCSSQSGHNTVSWYQQALGQGPQFIFQYYREEENGRGNFPPRFSGLQFPNYSSELNVNALELDDSALYLCASTLGASENTGELFFGEGSRLTVL.

The chain employs TRBV11-2 and TRBJ2-2, with TRBD1 matching over 11 bases. Losses at the gene ends were 4 bases for V and 5 bases for J; bases not matched to a gene: 3. This CDR3 has 15 residues. CDR1 is SGHAT, CDR2 FQNNGV, per germline. CDR3 in DNA: TGTGCCAGCAGCTCGGACAGGGGGCCAACCGGGGAGCTGTTTTTT. Translation: CASSSDRGPTGELFF.

On this clonotype itself: This sequence is one base from a far larger clone and is likely a read error. This rearrangement joins TRBV5-6 to TRBJ2-1; 11 bases are shared with TRBD2. Germline V lookup: CDR1 SGHDT, CDR2 YYEEEE. This CDR3 is built from 15 residues. Trimming at V came to 4 bases and at J to 5 bases, leaving 5 bases not matched to a gene. CDR3 nucleotide sequence: TGTGCCAGCAGCGCCGGGACTAGCGGAAACAATGAGCAGTTCTTC. This gives the protein CASSAGTSGNNEQFF. Based on the CDR3 plus reference TRBV5-6 and TRBJ2-1, the full variable domain is DAGVTQSPTHLIKTRGQQVTLRCSPKSGHDTVSWYQQALGQGPQFIFQYYEEEERQRGNFPDRFSGHQFPNYSSELNVNALLLGDSALYLCASSAGTSGNNEQFFGPGTRLTVL.

Comments on this clonotype: It is likely a read error: a sequence one base away is far more abundant. The V gene is TRBV7-9, the J gene TRBJ2-4; 11 bases agree with TRBD2. Germline V gives CDR1 SEHNR, CDR2 FQNEAQ (reference sequence). The CDR3 covers 17 residues. CDR3 residues: CASSQEMLAGGGNIQCF. DNA of the CDR3: TGTGCCAGCAGCCAAGAGATGCTAGCGGGAGGTGGAAACATTCAGTGCTTC. The variable domain in full, completed from reference TRBV7-9 and TRBJ2-4, reads DTGVSQNPRHKITKRGQNVTFRCDPISEHNRLYWYRQTLGQGPEFLTYFQNEAQLEKSRLLSDRFSAERPKGSFSTLEIQRTEQGDSAMYLCASSQEMLAGGGNIQCFGAGTRLSVL.

As concerns this clonotype: This could be a read error, since a much larger clone is one nucleotide away. The J gene is TRBJ1-2, the V gene TRBV6-5; D gene ambiguous. This CDR3 spans 15 amino acids. The germline gives CDR1 MNHEY, CDR2 SVGAGI. CDR3: CTSSSSLRVNYGYTF. In DNA form, the CDR3 reads TGTACCAGCAGTTCCTCGCTGCGAGTTAACTATGGCTACACCTTC.

This clonotype was picked up a small number of times. The genes are TRBV5-1 and TRBJ2-2; the match to TRBD1 covers 8 bases. The CDR3 is 15 amino acids. In germline, CDR1 is SGHRS, CDR2 YFSETQ. V lost 4 bases, J lost 5 bases, and 7 bases stayed unmatched. The CDR3 DNA reads as TGCGCCAGCAGCCCCGGACAGGGCTGGACCGGGGAGCTGTTTTTT. Amino acids: CASSPGQGWTGELFF.

The rearrangement joins TRBV20-1 to TRBJ2-3; 11 bases map to TRBD2. This CDR3 is built from 18 residues. The germline CDR1 and CDR2 sequences are DFQATT and SNEGSKA (reference sequence). V was pared by 6 bases and J by 2 bases, with 16 bases of the junction left unmatched. CDR3 residues: CSATTSGRGGGHTDTQYF. The CDR3 nucleotides read TGCAGTGCCACCACTAGCGGGAGAGGGGGGGGGCACACAGATACGCAGTATTTT.

This clonotype has a count of ten or more. The DNA for the CDR3 is TGTGCCAGCAGTGGGGTCACCTACTATGGCTACACCTTC. It encodes CASSGVTYYGYTF. The chain joins TRBV12-3 or TRBV12-4 to TRBJ1-2; D is ambiguous. V was trimmed by 5 bases and J by 3 bases, leaving 10 bases between them. There are 13 residues in the CDR3.

The sample holds a few counts of this clonotype. The chain recombines TRBV9 with TRBJ2-1; the match to TRBD2 covers 7 bases. V shed 0 bases and J 6 bases; nucleotides not matched to a gene: 3. The CDR3 consists of 14 residues. Germline CDR1 is SGDLS and CDR2 is YYNGEE. The CDR3 DNA reads as TGTGCCAGCAGCGTAGGGCGGGAGCCCAATGAGCAGTTCTTC. This translates into CASSVGREPNEQFF.

The chain recombines TRBV7-2 with TRBJ2-7, with TRBD2 matching 8 bases. This CDR3 comprises 15 residues. Germline CDR1 reads SGHTA; CDR2 reads FQGNSA. V trimming: 4 bases; J trimming: 3 bases; junction bases outside the gene matches: 8. The CDR3 loop is CASSSPSGGSYEQYF. The CDR3 DNA is TGTGCCAGCAGCTCACCTTCGGGGGGGAGCTACGAGCAGTACTTC.

This clonotype was counted only a few times. This sequence joins TRBV4-2 and TRBJ1-2; D ambiguous. This CDR3 region has 16 residues. V was trimmed by 0 bases and J by 3 bases, leaving 14 bases between them. The germline V gene encodes CDR1 LGHNA and CDR2 YNFKEQ. Here the CDR3 DNA reads TGTGCCAGCAGCCAAGATGCGTCCGGCCGAGACTATGGCTACACCTTC. This translates into CASSQDASGRDYGYTF.

The table lists this clonotype with a count of one. With a much larger clone just one base away, this may be a read error. The rearrangement joins TRBV19 to TRBJ1-1, with TRBD1 matching 8 bases. This CDR3 spans 15 amino acids. Trimming took 7 bases from V and 5 from J; bases not matched to a gene: 12. From germline, CDR1 is LNHDA and CDR2 SQIVND (reference sequence). The CDR3 nucleotides read TGTGCCAGTACCCGGGCAGGGGGCCGAGGGACTGAAGCTTTCTTT. It codes for CASTRAGGRGTEAFF.

The chain links TRBV7-8 to TRBJ2-3, with 11 bases that match TRBD2. J gave up 5 bases and V 1 base, and 5 bases lay outside the gene matches. CDR3 length equals 16 residues. The V gene's germline CDR1 is SGHVS and CDR2 FQNEAQ. The CDR3 here is CASSLVLAGVKDTQYF. Here the CDR3 DNA reads TGTGCCAGCAGCTTAGTACTAGCGGGAGTTAAAGATACGCAGTATTTT.